Listed here are 2 T cell receptor beta chains from one sample, sequenced in a study of T-cell reconstitution after alpha-beta-depleted transplantation in children. TCRbeta library preparation incorporated unique molecular identifiers. TCRdb redid the calling of the PCR reads with MiXCR, one entry per CDR3 protein. The sample holds hundreds of thousands of distinct CDR3 sequences, 13% seen once. Material: PBMCs, mostly from graft donor cells, obtained 360 days after TCRalphabeta/CD19-depleted stem cell transplant. These receptors all come from a male patient aged 10-17 years who had a stem cell transplant for acute myeloid leukemia, so the T cells may come from the graft donor.

V usage is TRBV3-1 and J usage is TRBJ2-7; 7 bases line up with TRBD2. The CDR3 totals 14 residues. Trimming at V came to 2 bases and at J to 7 bases, leaving 8 bases not matched to a gene. Germline CDR1 and CDR2: LGHDT and YNNKEL (reference sequence). The CDR3, as DNA: TGTGCCAGCAGCCAATGGACCCGCGGGGGAGAGCAGTACTTC. Translating it yields CASSQWTRGGEQYF.

V usage is TRBV6-2 or TRBV6-3 and J usage is TRBJ1-5; 8 bases agree with TRBD1. The V gene end was trimmed by 4 bases and the J gene end by 6 bases; junction bases not matched to a gene: 5. The CDR3 is made up of 14 amino acids. Germline V gene lookup returns CDR1 MNHEY and CDR2 SVGEGT. CDR3 in DNA: TGTGCCAGCAGTTCACAGGGGGTAGGTCAGCCCCAGCATTTT. It translates to CASSSQGVGQPQHF.